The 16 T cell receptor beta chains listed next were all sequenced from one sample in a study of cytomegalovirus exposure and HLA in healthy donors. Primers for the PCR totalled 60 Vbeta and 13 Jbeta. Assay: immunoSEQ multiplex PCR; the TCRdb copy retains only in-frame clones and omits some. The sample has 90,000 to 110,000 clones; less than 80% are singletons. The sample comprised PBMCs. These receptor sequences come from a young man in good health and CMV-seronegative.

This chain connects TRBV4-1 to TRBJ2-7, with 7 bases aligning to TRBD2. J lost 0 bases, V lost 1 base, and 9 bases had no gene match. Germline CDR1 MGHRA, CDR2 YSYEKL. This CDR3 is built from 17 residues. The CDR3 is CASSQVSSGGSSYEQYF. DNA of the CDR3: TGCGCCAGCAGCCAAGTAAGCAGCGGCGGGAGCTCCTACGAGCAGTACTTC.

CDR3 region: CASSVQTGVQETQYF. For the CDR3, the DNA is TGTGCCAGCAGTGTACAAACAGGGGTACAAGAGACCCAGTACTTC. The chain employs TRBV6-1 and TRBJ2-5; 7 nucleotides align to TRBD1. This CDR3 is 15 amino acids long. Germline CDR1 reads MNHNS; CDR2 reads SASEGT. Trimming cost V 4 bases and J 2 bases; bases outside gene matches: 7.

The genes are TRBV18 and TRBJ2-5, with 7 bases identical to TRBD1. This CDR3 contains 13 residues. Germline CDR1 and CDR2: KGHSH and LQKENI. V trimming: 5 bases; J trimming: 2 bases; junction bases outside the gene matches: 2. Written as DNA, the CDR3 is TGTGCCAGCTCAAGGGGACAGCAAGAGACCCAGTACTTC. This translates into CASSRGQQETQYF.

The CDR3, as DNA: TGTGCCAGCAGCCTATCGACAGGGCGCGGTTGGACTGAAGCTTTCTTT. This codes for CASSLSTGRGWTEAFF. This sequence joins TRBV7-2 and TRBJ1-1, with 7 bases that match TRBD1. Germline V gene lookup returns CDR1 SGHTA and CDR2 FQGNSA. The CDR3 loop spans 16 amino acids. J lost 5 bases, V lost 5 bases, and 14 bases had no gene match.

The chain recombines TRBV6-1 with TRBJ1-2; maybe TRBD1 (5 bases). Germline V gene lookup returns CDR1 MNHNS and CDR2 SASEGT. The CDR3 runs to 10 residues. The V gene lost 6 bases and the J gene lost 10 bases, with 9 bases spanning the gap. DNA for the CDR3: TGTGCCAGCAGGGACACCGCCTACACCTTC. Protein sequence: CASRDTAYTF.

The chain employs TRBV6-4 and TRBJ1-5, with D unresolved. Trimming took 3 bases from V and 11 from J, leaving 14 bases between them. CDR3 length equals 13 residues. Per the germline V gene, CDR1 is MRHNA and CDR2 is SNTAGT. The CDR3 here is CASSENEGTSQHF. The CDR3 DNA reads TGTGCCAGCAGTGAGAATGAGGGAACGTCCCAGCATTTT.

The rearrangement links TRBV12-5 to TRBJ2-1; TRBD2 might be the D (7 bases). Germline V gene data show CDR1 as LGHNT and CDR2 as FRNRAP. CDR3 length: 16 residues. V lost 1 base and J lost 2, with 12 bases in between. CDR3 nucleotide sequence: TGTGCTAGTGGTTTGGGTGGGGGGGCCACCTACAATGAGCAGTTCTTC. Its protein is CASGLGGGATYNEQFF.

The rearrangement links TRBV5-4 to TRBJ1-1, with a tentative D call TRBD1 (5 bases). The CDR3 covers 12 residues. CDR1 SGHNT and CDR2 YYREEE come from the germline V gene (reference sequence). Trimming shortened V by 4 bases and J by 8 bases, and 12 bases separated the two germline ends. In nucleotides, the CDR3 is TGTGCCAGCAGCGGCGTTGGGGGGGAAGCTTTCTTT. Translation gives CASSGVGGEAFF.

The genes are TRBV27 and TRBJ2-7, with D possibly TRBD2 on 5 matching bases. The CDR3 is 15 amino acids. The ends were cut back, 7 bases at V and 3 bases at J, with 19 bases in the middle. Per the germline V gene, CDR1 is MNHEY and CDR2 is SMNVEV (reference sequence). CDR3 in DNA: TGTGCCAGCAATAAAAAGGGAATGGCGGGCTACGAGCAGTACTTC. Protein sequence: CASNKKGMAGYEQYF.

The chain's CDR3 is CASSRLVAETQYF. The CDR3 coding sequence is TGCGCCAGCAGCCGGTTGGTGGCCGAGACCCAGTACTTC. The chain couples TRBV4-1 to TRBJ2-5; D is unresolved. V lost 4 bases and J 5 bases, leaving 11 bases between the germline ends. The germline CDR1 and CDR2 sequences are MGHRA and YSYEKL. The CDR3 runs to 13 residues.

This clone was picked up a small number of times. The CDR3, as DNA: TGTGCCAGTAGTATAGGTGACAGGGGAGGCTACGAGCAGTACTTC. This encodes CASSIGDRGGYEQYF. The chain uses TRBV19 and TRBJ2-7; the match to TRBD1 covers 8 bases. The trim removed 1 base at V and 3 bases at J, leaving 5 bases unmatched. CDR3 length: 15 residues. Per the germline V gene, CDR1 is LNHDA and CDR2 is SQIVND (reference sequence).

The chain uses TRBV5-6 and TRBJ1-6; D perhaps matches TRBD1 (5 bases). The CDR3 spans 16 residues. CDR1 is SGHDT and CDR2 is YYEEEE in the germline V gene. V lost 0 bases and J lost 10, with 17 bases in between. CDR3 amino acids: CASSLEGLGVISPLHF. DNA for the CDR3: TGTGCCAGCAGCTTGGAGGGTCTAGGGGTAATATCACCCCTCCACTTT.

The CDR3 spells CSVERRGAEAFF. The DNA for the CDR3 is TGCAGCGTTGAACGCCGGGGGGCTGAAGCTTTCTTT. The chain couples TRBV29-1 to TRBJ1-1; D might be TRBD1 (5 bases). Trimming removed 2 bases from V and 6 bases from J, with 10 bases in between. This CDR3 is 12 amino acids long. Germline CDR1 and CDR2: SQVTM and ANQGSEA.

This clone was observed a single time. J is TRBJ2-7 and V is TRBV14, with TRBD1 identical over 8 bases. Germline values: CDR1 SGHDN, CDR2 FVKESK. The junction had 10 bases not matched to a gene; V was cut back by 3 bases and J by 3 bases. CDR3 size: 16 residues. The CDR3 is CASSQSLTGDGYEQYF. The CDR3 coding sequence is TGTGCCAGCAGCCAGTCTCTGACAGGGGACGGCTACGAGCAGTACTTC.

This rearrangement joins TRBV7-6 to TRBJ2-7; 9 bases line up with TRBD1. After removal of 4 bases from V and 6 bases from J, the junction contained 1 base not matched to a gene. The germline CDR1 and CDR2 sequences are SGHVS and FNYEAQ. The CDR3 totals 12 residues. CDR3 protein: CASSSDRGEQYF. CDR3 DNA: TGTGCCAGCAGCTCGGACAGGGGCGAGCAGTACTTC.

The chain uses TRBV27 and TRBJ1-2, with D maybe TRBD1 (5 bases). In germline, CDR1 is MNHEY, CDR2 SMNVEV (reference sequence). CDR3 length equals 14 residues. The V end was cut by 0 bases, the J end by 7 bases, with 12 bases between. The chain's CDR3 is CASSLSRAYSGYTF. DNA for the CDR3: TGTGCCAGCAGTTTATCCAGGGCCTATAGTGGCTACACCTTC.